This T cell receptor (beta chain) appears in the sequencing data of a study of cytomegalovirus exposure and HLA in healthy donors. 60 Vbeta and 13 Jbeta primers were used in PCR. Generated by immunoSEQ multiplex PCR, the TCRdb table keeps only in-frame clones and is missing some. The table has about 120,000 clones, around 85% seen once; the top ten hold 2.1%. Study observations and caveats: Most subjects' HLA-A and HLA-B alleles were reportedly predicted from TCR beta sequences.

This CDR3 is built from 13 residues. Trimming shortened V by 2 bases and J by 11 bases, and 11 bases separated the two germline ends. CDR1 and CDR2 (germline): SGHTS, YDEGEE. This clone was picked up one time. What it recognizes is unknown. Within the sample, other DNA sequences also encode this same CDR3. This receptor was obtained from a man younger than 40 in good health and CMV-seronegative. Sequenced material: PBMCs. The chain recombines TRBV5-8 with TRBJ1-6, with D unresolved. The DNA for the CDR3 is TGTGCCAGCAGCTTAGCCGGGGTGGCACCCCTCCACTTT. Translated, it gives CASSLAGVAPLHF.